These T cell receptor beta chains were read from a single sample in a study of cytomegalovirus exposure and HLA in healthy donors. The data were produced by immunoSEQ multiplex PCR, yet TCRdb's version contains in-frame clones alone and is incomplete. The data show around 150,000 clones, more than 70% seen once. The specimen was PBMCs. The receptors here all came from a woman between 40 and 55 years old in good health and CMV-seropositive. The CDR3 runs from the conserved cysteine through the conserved F or W. A D gene is named only where the DNA matches it firmly. Only some rows state a clone size, as once, few, many or a class for expanded clones.

clone size: -; J gene: TRBJ1-1; V gene: TRBV5-1; D gene: TRBD1; CDR3 protein: CASSSRGRQGNTEAFF; CDR3 DNA: TGCGCCAGCAGCTCCCGTGGGAGACAGGGGAACACTGAAGCTTTCTTT
clone size: -; J gene: TRBJ1-3; V gene: TRBV28; D gene: -; CDR3 protein: CASSLNSKASGNTIYF; CDR3 DNA: TGTGCCAGCAGTTTAAACAGTAAGGCCTCTGGAAACACCATATATTTT
clone size: -; J gene: TRBJ2-1; V gene: TRBV7-9; D gene: TRBD2; CDR3 protein: CASSSIAGAYNEQFF; CDR3 DNA: TGTGCCAGCAGCTCCATAGCGGGAGCTTACAATGAGCAGTTCTTC
clone size: -; J gene: TRBJ2-2; V gene: TRBV6-5; D gene: -; CDR3 protein: CASSYSWETGELFF; CDR3 DNA: TGTGCCAGCAGTTACTCGTGGGAGACCGGGGAGCTGTTTTTT
clone size: -; J gene: TRBJ2-2; V gene: TRBV4-1; D gene: -; CDR3 protein: CASSQDVGGGWFGNTGELFF; CDR3 DNA: TGCGCCAGCAGCCAAGACGTTGGAGGGGGCTGGTTCGGGAACACCGGGGAGCTGTTTTTT
clone size: -; J gene: TRBJ2-2; V gene: TRBV10-1; D gene: TRBD1; CDR3 protein: CASSSGQPNTGELFF; CDR3 DNA: TGCGCCAGCAGTTCGGGACAGCCGAACACCGGGGAGCTGTTTTTT
clone size: few; J gene: TRBJ1-1; V gene: TRBV9; D gene: -; CDR3 protein: CASSVARTDTEAFF; CDR3 DNA: TGTGCCAGCAGCGTAGCTAGAACGGACACTGAAGCTTTCTTT
clone size: -; J gene: TRBJ2-4; V gene: TRBV7-2; D gene: TRBD2; CDR3 protein: CASSLGLAIAKNIQYF; CDR3 DNA: TGTGCCAGCAGCTTAGGACTAGCGATAGCCAAAAACATTCAGTACTTC
clone size: -; J gene: TRBJ1-5; V gene: TRBV4-1; D gene: TRBD1; CDR3 protein: CASSQFGQVDQPQHF; CDR3 DNA: TGCGCCAGCAGCCAATTCGGACAGGTCGATCAGCCCCAGCATTTT
clone size: -; J gene: TRBJ1-1; V gene: TRBV5-1; D gene: -; CDR3 protein: CASSPRQAGNTEAFF; CDR3 DNA: TGCGCCAGCAGCCCACGACAGGCAGGGAACACTGAAGCTTTCTTT
clone size: -; J gene: TRBJ1-1; V gene: TRBV9; D gene: -; CDR3 protein: CASSVVPENTEAFF; CDR3 DNA: TGTGCCAGCAGCGTAGTCCCAGAGAACACTGAAGCTTTCTTT
clone size: -; J gene: TRBJ2-6; V gene: TRBV2; D gene: -; CDR3 protein: CASSPESSGANVLTF; CDR3 DNA: TGTGCCAGCAGCCCGGAGAGCTCTGGGGCCAACGTCCTGACTTTC
clone size: -; J gene: TRBJ2-7; V gene: TRBV29-1; D gene: TRBD2; CDR3 protein: CSVESGTSYEQYF; CDR3 DNA: TGCAGCGTTGAAAGCGGGACCAGCTACGAGCAGTACTTC
clone size: -; J gene: TRBJ2-5; V gene: TRBV5-4; D gene: -; CDR3 protein: CASSYDRLETQYF; CDR3 DNA: TGTGCCAGCAGCTACGACAGGTTAGAGACCCAGTACTTC
clone size: few; J gene: TRBJ1-4; V gene: TRBV7-2; D gene: -; CDR3 protein: CASSADSATNEKLFF; CDR3 DNA: TGTGCCAGCAGCGCAGACAGTGCAACTAATGAAAAACTGTTTTTT
clone size: once; J gene: TRBJ1-5; V gene: TRBV2; D gene: -; CDR3 protein: CASSEGGYGQPQHF; CDR3 DNA: TGTGCCAGCAGTGAAGGAGGTTATGGGCAGCCCCAGCATTTT
clone size: once; J gene: TRBJ2-1; V gene: TRBV6-5; D gene: -; CDR3 protein: CASSAREYNEQFF; CDR3 DNA: TGTGCCAGCTCGGCTAGGGAGTACAATGAGCAGTTCTTC
clone size: -; J gene: TRBJ1-2; V gene: TRBV10-3; D gene: TRBD1; CDR3 protein: CAIRDSIGQGYGYTF; CDR3 DNA: TGTGCCATCAGGGACTCTATTGGACAGGGCTATGGCTACACCTTC
clone size: -; J gene: TRBJ2-7; V gene: TRBV2; D gene: TRBD1; CDR3 protein: CASRADRGGSYEQYF; CDR3 DNA: TGTGCCAGCAGGGCGGACAGGGGGGGCTCCTACGAGCAGTACTTC
clone size: -; J gene: TRBJ2-7; V gene: TRBV7-8; D gene: -; CDR3 protein: CASSEDAGQIYEQYF; CDR3 DNA: TGTGCCAGCAGCGAGGATGCGGGACAGATCTACGAGCAGTACTTC
clone size: -; J gene: TRBJ2-3; V gene: TRBV7-9; D gene: -; CDR3 protein: CSSSLEAAPDTDTQYF; CDR3 DNA: TGTTCCAGCAGCTTAGAAGCCGCTCCTGACACAGATACGCAGTATTTT
clone size: few; J gene: TRBJ2-1; V gene: TRBV19; D gene: TRBD2; CDR3 protein: CASSTSTSGRTDEQFF; CDR3 DNA: TGTGCCAGTAGTACCTCGACTAGCGGGAGAACAGATGAGCAGTTCTTC
clone size: -; J gene: TRBJ2-7; V gene: TRBV19; D gene: TRBD2; CDR3 protein: CASSMAREGYEQYF; CDR3 DNA: TGTGCCAGTAGTATGGCCAGGGAGGGCTACGAGCAGTACTTC
clone size: -; J gene: TRBJ2-1; V gene: TRBV7-3; D gene: TRBD2; CDR3 protein: CASSLYAGGPNEQFF; CDR3 DNA: TGTGCCAGCAGCTTATATGCGGGAGGGCCCAATGAGCAGTTCTTC
clone size: -; J gene: TRBJ1-1; V gene: TRBV29-1; D gene: -; CDR3 protein: CSVEPARGRVNTEAFF; CDR3 DNA: TGCAGCGTTGAGCCTGCGCGGGGCAGAGTAAACACTGAAGCTTTCTTT
clone size: -; J gene: TRBJ2-5; V gene: TRBV5-1; D gene: -; CDR3 protein: CASSSTGSKETQYF; CDR3 DNA: TGCGCCAGCAGCTCCACAGGGTCGAAAGAGACCCAGTACTTC
clone size: -; J gene: TRBJ1-3; V gene: TRBV7-3; D gene: -; CDR3 protein: CASSSGFSGNTIYF; CDR3 DNA: TGTGCCAGCAGCTCCGGGTTCTCTGGAAACACCATATATTTT
clone size: -; J gene: TRBJ2-2; V gene: TRBV7-2; D gene: -; CDR3 protein: CASSFNRDAGELFF; CDR3 DNA: TGTGCCAGCAGCTTTAACAGGGATGCCGGGGAGCTGTTTTTT
clone size: -; J gene: TRBJ1-1; V gene: TRBV6-6; D gene: -; CDR3 protein: CASIGQLNTEAFF; CDR3 DNA: TGTGCCAGCATCGGACAGTTGAACACTGAAGCTTTCTTT
clone size: -; J gene: TRBJ2-7; V gene: TRBV28; D gene: -; CDR3 protein: CASRDRSRAYEQYF; CDR3 DNA: TGTGCCAGCAGGGACAGATCCAGGGCCTACGAGCAGTACTTC
clone size: -; J gene: TRBJ1-1; V gene: TRBV5-5; D gene: TRBD1; CDR3 protein: CASSTRGAFTEAFF; CDR3 DNA: TGTGCCAGCAGCACCAGGGGGGCCTTCACTGAAGCTTTCTTT
clone size: -; J gene: TRBJ2-5; V gene: TRBV5-1; D gene: TRBD2; CDR3 protein: CASSLGLAGEVPYF; CDR3 DNA: TGCGCCAGCAGCTTGGGTCTAGCGGGAGAAGTACCGTACTTC
clone size: few; J gene: TRBJ1-2; V gene: TRBV7-9; D gene: -; CDR3 protein: CASSLAIENAGGHTF; CDR3 DNA: TGTGCCAGCAGCTTAGCGATCGAGAATGCGGGGGGCCACACCTTC
clone size: -; J gene: TRBJ1-5; V gene: TRBV15; D gene: -; CDR3 protein: CATSRYRAEGNQPQHF; CDR3 DNA: TGTGCCACCAGCAGATACAGGGCTGAGGGCAATCAGCCCCAGCATTTT
clone size: few; J gene: TRBJ1-1; V gene: TRBV7-9; D gene: -; CDR3 protein: CASSFGGVDTEAFF; CDR3 DNA: TGTGCCAGCAGCTTTGGAGGGGTGGACACTGAAGCTTTCTTT
clone size: few; J gene: TRBJ2-7; V gene: TRBV27; D gene: -; CDR3 protein: CASSPLGEREQYF; CDR3 DNA: TGTGCCAGCAGCCCCCTCGGGGAGAGAGAGCAGTACTTC
clone size: once; J gene: TRBJ2-7; V gene: TRBV9; D gene: TRBD2; CDR3 protein: CASSVHTSGAYEQYF; CDR3 DNA: TGTGCCAGCAGCGTGCATACTAGCGGAGCCTACGAGCAGTACTTC
clone size: -; J gene: TRBJ2-2; V gene: TRBV7-3; D gene: -; CDR3 protein: CASSFLNTGELFF; CDR3 DNA: TGTGCCAGCAGCTTCCTCAACACCGGGGAGCTGTTTTTT
clone size: few; J gene: TRBJ1-2; V gene: TRBV11-2; D gene: -; CDR3 protein: CASSLETENYGYTF; CDR3 DNA: TGTGCCAGCAGCTTAGAAACGGAGAACTATGGCTACACCTTC
clone size: -; J gene: TRBJ2-2; V gene: TRBV27; D gene: -; CDR3 protein: CASRRVVTNTGELFF; CDR3 DNA: TGTGCCAGCAGGCGGGTCGTAACGAACACCGGGGAGCTGTTTTTT
clone size: -; J gene: TRBJ2-2; V gene: TRBV28; D gene: -; CDR3 protein: CASTPWGVSPGAGELFF; CDR3 DNA: TGTGCCAGCACCCCCTGGGGGGTGTCCCCTGGAGCCGGGGAGCTGTTTTTT
clone size: -; J gene: TRBJ1-3; V gene: TRBV18; D gene: TRBD1; CDR3 protein: CASSPTGTGTSGNTIYF; CDR3 DNA: TGTGCCAGCTCACCCACCGGGACAGGGACCTCTGGAAACACCATATATTTT
clone size: -; J gene: TRBJ2-3; V gene: TRBV5-1; D gene: -; CDR3 protein: CASSFDVAILTDTQYF; CDR3 DNA: TGCGCCAGCAGCTTCGATGTAGCCATACTCACAGATACGCAGTATTTT
clone size: -; J gene: TRBJ2-3; V gene: TRBV9; D gene: -; CDR3 protein: CASSVGGPLRGTDTQYF; CDR3 DNA: TGTGCCAGCAGCGTAGGGGGCCCTCTTAGGGGCACAGATACGCAGTATTTT
clone size: -; J gene: TRBJ2-1; V gene: TRBV11-2; D gene: TRBD1; CDR3 protein: CASSFGQGSYNEQFF; CDR3 DNA: TGTGCCAGCAGCTTCGGACAGGGGTCCTACAATGAGCAGTTCTTC
clone size: -; J gene: TRBJ1-6; V gene: TRBV18; D gene: TRBD1; CDR3 protein: CASSPPRQGRNSPLHF; CDR3 DNA: TGTGCCAGCTCACCACCGCGACAGGGGCGAAATTCACCCCTCCACTTT
clone size: -; J gene: TRBJ1-2; V gene: TRBV18; D gene: TRBD1; CDR3 protein: CASSPPSGTDNYGYTF; CDR3 DNA: TGTGCCAGCTCACCACCTTCCGGGACAGATAACTATGGCTACACCTTC
clone size: few; J gene: TRBJ2-2; V gene: TRBV4-3; D gene: TRBD2; CDR3 protein: CASSQATTSGSGELFF; CDR3 DNA: TGCGCCAGCAGCCAAGCCACGACTAGCGGGAGCGGGGAGCTGTTTTTT
clone size: -; J gene: TRBJ2-7; V gene: TRBV29-1; D gene: TRBD1; CDR3 protein: CSVDAGQGYEQYF; CDR3 DNA: TGCAGCGTTGACGCGGGACAGGGTTACGAGCAGTACTTC
clone size: -; J gene: TRBJ1-2; V gene: TRBV27; D gene: TRBD1; CDR3 protein: CASSNPGQRYTF; CDR3 DNA: TGTGCCAGCAGCAACCCGGGACAGAGATACACCTTC
clone size: -; J gene: TRBJ2-3; V gene: TRBV10-2; D gene: TRBD2; CDR3 protein: CASRDTGGSDTQYF; CDR3 DNA: TGCGCCAGCAGGGACACGGGGGGATCAGATACGCAGTATTTT
clone size: few; J gene: TRBJ2-6; V gene: TRBV25-1; D gene: -; CDR3 protein: CASSALISGANVLTF; CDR3 DNA: TGTGCCAGCAGTGCCTTAATATCCGGGGCCAACGTCCTGACTTTC
clone size: few; J gene: TRBJ1-1; V gene: TRBV4-2; D gene: -; CDR3 protein: CASSFAQGNTEAFF; CDR3 DNA: TGTGCCAGCAGCTTCGCCCAGGGGAACACTGAAGCTTTCTTT